This T cell receptor beta chain was retrieved from a study of OX40 agonist ivuxolimab in advanced cancers. The overall study: Patients were treated with ivuxolimab, an agonistic anti-OX40 (CD134) antibody. Hepatocellular carcinoma, melanoma, renal cell or head and neck cancer was diagnosed in the dose-escalation patients. The dose-escalation cohort was approximately 80% male, with a mean age of around 60 years, ranging roughly 23 to 90.

Assay used: immunoSEQ multiplex PCR; TCRdb lists only in-frame clones, some missing. The top ten clones hold 2.4% of a sample with roughly 57,000 clones, roughly 84% of them seen once. The CDR3 is made up of 14 amino acids. Germline V gives CDR1 MNHEY, CDR2 SVGAGI. The V and J ends lost 2 bases and 0 bases respectively, with 7 bases between them. With respect to this clone: Its antigen is currently unknown.

The study, taken as a whole, reports: CD8+ T cells averaged more expanded clones than CD4+.

Here the sequenced sample was CD4+ or CD8+ T cells sorted from blood, taken in a trial of the OX40 agonist ivuxolimab. This sequence joins TRBV6-5 and TRBJ1-1, with D possibly matching TRBD1 (5 bases). The clonotype originates from an adult with an advanced solid tumor such as melanoma, head and neck, liver or kidney cancer. CDR3 region: CASSYGTLNTEAFF. CDR3 DNA sequence: TGTGCCAGCAGTTACGGGACTTTGAACACTGAAGCTTTCTTT.